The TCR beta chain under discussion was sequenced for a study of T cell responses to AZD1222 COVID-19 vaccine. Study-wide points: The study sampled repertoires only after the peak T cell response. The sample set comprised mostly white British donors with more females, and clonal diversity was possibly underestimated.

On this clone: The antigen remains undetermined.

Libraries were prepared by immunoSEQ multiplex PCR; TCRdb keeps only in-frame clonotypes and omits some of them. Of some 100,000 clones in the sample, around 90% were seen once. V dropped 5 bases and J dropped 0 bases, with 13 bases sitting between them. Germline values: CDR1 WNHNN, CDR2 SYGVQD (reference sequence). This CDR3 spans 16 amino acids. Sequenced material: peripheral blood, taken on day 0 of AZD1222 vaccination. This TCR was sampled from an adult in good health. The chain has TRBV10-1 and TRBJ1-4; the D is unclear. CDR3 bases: TGCGCCAGCAGTAGGGCAGAATTTTCAACTAATGAAAAACTGTTTTTT. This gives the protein CASSRAEFSTNEKLFF.